The clone carrying this T cell receptor beta chain came up many times. The data originate from a study of blood T cell repertoires in COVID-19. Across the whole study: Samples representing acute and convalescent COVID-19 were sourced from the United States, Italy and Spain. T cells, B-cell-depleted T cells, or PBMCs supplied cDNA or gDNA.

Sequenced by immunoSEQ multiplex PCR; TCRdb stores in-frame clones only, minus some. The table shows some 180,000 clones, with 80% occurring only once. Participants came from around 25 US areas, aged roughly 18 to 95 years. Self-reported history from a screening survey and questionnaire set each donor's cohort. CDR3 size: 11 residues. Trimming took 3 bases from V and 9 from J, leaving 12 bases between them. The V gene's germline CDR1 is DFQATT and CDR2 SNEGSKA (reference sequence). The chain uses TRBV20-1 and TRBJ2-7, with D hard to call. Material: PBMCs or T cells enriched from blood (not recorded which). The sequence derives from a man in his 60s who had been exposed to COVID-19. The CDR3 coding sequence is TGCAGTGCTAGTTCAATGTCCATGCAGTACTTC. Amino acid sequence: CSASSMSMQYF.